This entry lists 21 T cell receptor beta chains sequenced from one sample in a study of T cells in Graves' hyperthyroidism and ophthalmopathy (dated by TCRdb to the late 2010s). The library was produced with multiplex PCR. TCRdb records Illumina HiSeq 2000 as the sequencer. The TCR beta CDR3 regions were amplified from RNA transcripts. For the first round of RT-PCR on the TCR CDR3, the HTBI primer set was used together with the Qiagen OneStep RT-PCR kit. TCRdb redid the processing of the public reads, applying fastp at Q25 and MiXCR, and retained in-frame beta chains. Every CDR3 protein is listed once, alongside the most common genes and DNA of its rows. This sample comprises about 290,000 distinct CDR3 sequences, roughly 14% of them detected only once. 7.5% to 8% of the sample rests with the top ten. Sequencing was carried out using blood. Receptor source: a woman under 40 with Graves' hyperthyroidism that later progressed to Graves' ophthalmopathy.

This clonotype was seen many times. The chain combines TRBV20-1 with TRBJ2-3, with D possibly matching TRBD1 (5 bases). Trimming took off 5 bases at V and 6 bases at J, with 15 bases between the two ends. The CDR3 sequence is 13 residues long. From germline, CDR1 is DFQATT and CDR2 SNEGSKA (reference sequence). The CDR3 DNA is TGCAGTGCTCCCGTAGGGGCTTTCGATACGCAGTATTTT. Its translation is CSAPVGAFDTQYF.

This clonotype was observed at least ten times. V usage is TRBV6-1 and J usage is TRBJ1-1, with 7 bases fitting TRBD1. CDR1 and CDR2 (germline): MNHNS, SASEGT. The J segment lost 0 bases and the V segment lost 8 bases, leaving 3 bases of the junction unmatched. The CDR3 loop spans 13 amino acids. In DNA, the CDR3 is TGTGCCAGCCATGGACAGGTGAACACTGAAGCTTTCTTT. This gives the protein CASHGQVNTEAFF.

In this sample, this clonotype turned up many times. The chain couples TRBV2 to TRBJ2-3, with D possibly matching TRBD1 (6 bases). V lost 5 bases to trimming and J lost 0 bases, with 21 bases between them. CDR3 size: 18 residues. CDR1 and CDR2 (germline): SNHLY, FYNNEI. CDR3 coding DNA: TGTGCCAGCAGTTTGAGGGCCACAGGGCCTACTAGCACAGATACGCAGTATTTT. Translating gives CASSLRATGPTSTDTQYF.

Only a few counts were recorded for this clonotype. The chain is built from TRBV28 and TRBJ1-4; no reliable D call. This CDR3 spans 15 amino acids. In germline, CDR1 is MDHEN, CDR2 SYDVKM. The V end lost 1 base, the J end lost 5 bases, and 11 bases lay between the germline ends. CDR3 in amino acids: CASSLYRISNEKLFF. In nucleotides, the CDR3 is TGTGCCAGCAGTTTATACCGGATTTCAAATGAAAAACTGTTTTTT.

This clonotype was counted at least ten times. The chain has TRBV30 and TRBJ1-2; D may be TRBD1 (6 bases). V was clipped by 5 bases and J by 8 bases, with 15 bases between them. CDR1 is GTSNPN, CDR2 SVGIG, per germline (reference sequence). The CDR3 is 12 residues long. The CDR3 here is CAWFLGAGGYTF. In DNA form, the CDR3 reads TGTGCCTGGTTTTTGGGGGCCGGGGGCTACACCTTC. Combining the CDR3 with reference TRBV30 and TRBJ1-2 gives the whole variable domain SQTIHQWPATLVQPVGSPLSLECTVEGTSNPNLYWYRQAAGRGLQLLFYSVGIGQISSEVPQNLSASRPQDRQFILSSKKLLLSDSGFYLCAWFLGAGGYTFGSGTRLTVV.

This clonotype was counted ten times or more. The J gene is TRBJ2-5, the V gene TRBV6-2 or TRBV6-3; possibly TRBD2 for D (6 bases). The CDR3 runs 14 residues. V lost 7 bases, J lost 5 bases, and 17 bases lay in between. Germline V gene sequence: CDR1 MNHEY, CDR2 SVGEGT. The DNA of the CDR3 is TGTGCCAGCATTCTCCCCGGGGCGGGGGAGACCCAGTACTTC. Encoded protein: CASILPGAGETQYF.

This clonotype was counted at least ten times. The chain recombines TRBV7-3 with TRBJ1-5; TRBD1 might be the D (5 bases). The CDR3 totals 13 residues. The germline V and J ends were trimmed by 4 bases and 8 bases, with 12 bases remaining between them. Per the germline V gene, CDR1 is SGHTA and CDR2 is FQGTGA. The CDR3 coding sequence is TGTGCCAGCAGCTACGACGGAGGGGAGCCCCAGCATTTT. Translation: CASSYDGGEPQHF.

This clonotype was detected ten times or more. The gene calls are TRBV6-1 and TRBJ2-7; 8 bases match TRBD2. The junction had 9 bases not matched to a gene; V was cut back by 5 bases and J by 0 bases. The CDR3 has 16 amino acids. Germline assignment: CDR1 MNHNS and CDR2 SASEGT. The CDR3 here is CASSPLAGKSSYEQYF. DNA of the CDR3: TGTGCCAGCAGTCCGTTAGCGGGGAAGAGCTCCTACGAGCAGTACTTC.

In this sample, this clonotype turned up many times. This chain joins TRBV12-5 and TRBJ2-7; 8 bases are a match to TRBD1. Germline loops: CDR1 LGHNT, CDR2 FRNRAP. The CDR3 has 14 residues. J gave up 3 bases and V 5 bases, and 6 bases lay outside the gene matches. The CDR3 loop is CASGPGTGSYEQYF. CDR3 DNA sequence: TGTGCTAGTGGTCCGGGGACAGGTAGCTACGAGCAGTACTTC.

This clonotype was found many times. The V gene is TRBV7-2, the J gene TRBJ1-1; D is unresolved. Trimming cost V 1 base and J 4 bases, with 7 bases left between them. Germline V gene lookup returns CDR1 SGHTA and CDR2 FQGNSA. CDR3 size: 13 residues. The CDR3 nucleotides read TGTGCCAGCAGCTTAGGAGTGGGCACTGAAGCTTTCTTT. It encodes CASSLGVGTEAFF. Looking up the rest from reference TRBV7-2 and TRBJ1-1 gives the full variable domain: GAGVSQSPSNKVTEKGKDVELRCDPISGHTALYWYRQSLGQGLEFLIYFQGNSAPDKSGLPSDRFSAERTGGSVSTLTIQRTQQEDSAVYLCASSLGVGTEAFFGQGTRLTVV.

Regarding this clonotype: A much more abundant neighbour one base away suggests this may be a read error. The chain is built from TRBV6-1 and TRBJ2-7, with 10 positions matching TRBD1. The CDR3 runs 14 residues. The trim removed 7 bases at V and 5 bases at J, leaving 8 bases unmatched. CDR1 and CDR2 from the germline V gene are MNHNS and SASEGT. CDR3 sequence (DNA): TGTGCCAGCAAGCCGGGACAGGGGTCCCACGAGCAGTACTTC. This sequence encodes CASKPGQGSHEQYF.

At least ten counts were recorded for this clonotype. This chain links TRBV7-2 with TRBJ1-4; tentatively, D is TRBD1 (6 bases). From germline, CDR1 is SGHTA and CDR2 FQGNSA. The CDR3 has 15 amino acids. The ends were cut back, 6 bases at V and 7 bases at J, with 18 bases in the middle. CDR3 sequence (DNA): TGTGCCAGCAGACCAGGGACATTTGGAAGTGAAAAACTGTTTTTT. Amino acid sequence: CASRPGTFGSEKLFF.

Remarks on this clonotype: One end of the junction is discordant with germline, which a read error may explain. The chain has TRBV6-6 and TRBJ2-5; 8 bases map to TRBD2. The CDR3 runs to 15 residues. Germline V lookup: CDR1 MNHNY, CDR2 SVGAGI (reference sequence). CDR3: CASSYSRAAGEAQYF. The CDR3 DNA follows: TGTGCCAGCAGTTACTCCAGGGCAGCGGGAGAGGCCCAGTACTTC.

The V call is TRBV6-5, the J call TRBJ1-3; no clear D. Trimming removed 3 bases from V and 4 bases from J, with 19 bases in between. CDR3 length: 17 residues. CDR1 and CDR2 from the germline V gene are MNHEY and SVGAGI. The CDR3 DNA follows: TGTGCCAGCAGTTATCGCGGCATCTCCATCTCGGGAAACACCATATATTTT. Amino acid sequence: CASSYRGISISGNTIYF.

Only a few counts were recorded for this clonotype. V is TRBV7-9 and J is TRBJ1-1; D may be TRBD1 (5 bases). This CDR3 comprises 16 residues. Germline assignment: CDR1 SEHNR and CDR2 FQNEAQ (reference sequence). V shed 3 bases and J shed 0 bases, with 14 bases lying between them. This CDR3 reads CASSLGRGGMNTEAFF. The CDR3 DNA is TGTGCCAGCAGCTTGGGGAGGGGCGGTATGAACACTGAAGCTTTCTTT.

This clonotype was counted ten times or more. V is TRBV5-1 and J is TRBJ1-1, with TRBD1 identical over 7 bases. CDR1 SGHRS and CDR2 YFSETQ come from the germline V gene. The CDR3 sequence is 16 residues long. Trimming removed 0 bases from V and 5 bases from J; junction bases left unmatched: 10. The CDR3 DNA is TGCGCCAGCAGCTTGGGGGGGACTGACAGGGCGACTGAAGCTTTCTTT. It encodes CASSLGGTDRATEAFF. The whole variable domain, filled in from reference TRBV5-1 and TRBJ1-1, reads KAGVTQTPRYLIKTRGQQVTLSCSPISGHRSVSWYQQTPGQGLQFLFEYFSETQRNKGNFPGRFSGRQFSNSRSEMNVSTLELGDSALYLCASSLGGTDRATEAFFGQGTRLTVV.

The chain couples TRBV6-2 or TRBV6-3 to TRBJ1-1, with a weak D call TRBD1 (5 bases). The CDR3 has 14 residues. Trimming pared 10 bases from V and 1 base from J, leaving 16 bases between. Germline loops: CDR1 MNHEY, CDR2 SVGEGT. CDR3 protein: CATKSGAENTEAFF. The CDR3 region has the DNA TGTGCCACCAAATCCGGGGCTGAGAACACTGAAGCTTTCTTT.

This clonotype was seen a few times. The rearrangement links TRBV15 to TRBJ1-4; D remains ambiguous. The V end lost 3 bases, the J end lost 0 bases, and 11 bases lay between the germline ends. In germline, CDR1 is LNHNV, CDR2 YYDKDF (reference sequence). CDR3 size: 16 residues. The CDR3, as DNA: TGTGCCACCAGCAGCCCCGTCGGTGCAACTAATGAAAAACTGTTTTTT. Translation: CATSSPVGATNEKLFF.

This clonotype was counted ten times or more. The V gene is TRBV18, the J gene TRBJ1-2; D uncertain. Germline V CDR1 and CDR2: KGHSH, LQKENI. Deletions cut 0 bases from V and 2 bases from J, with 7 bases between. CDR3 size: 14 residues. The CDR3 DNA sequence: TGTGCCAGCTCACCACCGGTCACAAACTATGGCTACACCTTC. It is translated as CASSPPVTNYGYTF.

In its sample, this clonotype was seen once. The rearrangement links TRBV7-6 to TRBJ1-4, with D possibly matching TRBD1 (5 bases). V was pared by 0 bases and J by 5 bases, with 13 bases between. The CDR3 is made up of 16 amino acids. CDR1 SGHVS and CDR2 FNYEAQ come from the germline V gene. CDR3 DNA: TGTGCCAGCAGCTTAGCAGAGGGGTTCGAGAATGAAAAACTGTTTTTT. Translated: CASSLAEGFENEKLFF.

This clonotype was seen many times. J is TRBJ2-5 and V is TRBV18; D gene uncertain. This CDR3 is 12 amino acids long. In germline, CDR1 is KGHSH, CDR2 LQKENI. V shed 0 bases and J shed 5 bases, with 4 bases lying between them. CDR3 amino acids: CASSPPAETQYF. DNA for the CDR3: TGTGCCAGCTCACCACCGGCGGAGACCCAGTACTTC.